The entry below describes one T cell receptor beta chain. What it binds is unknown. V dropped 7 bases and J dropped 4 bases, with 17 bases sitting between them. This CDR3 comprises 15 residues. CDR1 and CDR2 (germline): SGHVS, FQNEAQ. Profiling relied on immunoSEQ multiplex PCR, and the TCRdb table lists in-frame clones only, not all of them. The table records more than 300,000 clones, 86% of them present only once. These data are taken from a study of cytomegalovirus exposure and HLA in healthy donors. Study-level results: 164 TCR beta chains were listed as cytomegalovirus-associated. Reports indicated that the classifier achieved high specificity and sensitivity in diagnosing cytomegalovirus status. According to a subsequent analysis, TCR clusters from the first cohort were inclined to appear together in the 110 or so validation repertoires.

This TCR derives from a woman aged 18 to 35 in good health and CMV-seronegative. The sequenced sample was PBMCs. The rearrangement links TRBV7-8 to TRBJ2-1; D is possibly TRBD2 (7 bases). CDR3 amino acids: CASIRGRGPYNEQFF. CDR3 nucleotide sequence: TGTGCCAGCATACGGGGGCGGGGGCCATACAATGAGCAGTTCTTC. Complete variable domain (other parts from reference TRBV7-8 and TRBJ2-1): GAGVSQSPRYKVAKRGQDVALRCDPISGHVSLFWYQQALGQGPEFLTYFQNEAQLDKSGLPSDRFFAERPEGSVSTLKIQRTQQEDSAVYLCASIRGRGPYNEQFFGPGTRLTVL.